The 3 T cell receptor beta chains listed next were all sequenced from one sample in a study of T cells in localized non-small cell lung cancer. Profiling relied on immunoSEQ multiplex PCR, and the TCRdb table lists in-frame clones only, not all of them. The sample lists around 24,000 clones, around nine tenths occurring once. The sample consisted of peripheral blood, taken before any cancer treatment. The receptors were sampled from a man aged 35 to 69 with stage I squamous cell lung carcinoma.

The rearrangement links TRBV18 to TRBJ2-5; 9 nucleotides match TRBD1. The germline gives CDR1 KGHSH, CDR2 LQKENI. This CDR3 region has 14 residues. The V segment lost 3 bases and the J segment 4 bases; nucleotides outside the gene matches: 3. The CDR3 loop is CASSPDRGGETQYF. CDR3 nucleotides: TGTGCCAGCTCACCGGACAGGGGTGGAGAGACCCAGTACTTC.

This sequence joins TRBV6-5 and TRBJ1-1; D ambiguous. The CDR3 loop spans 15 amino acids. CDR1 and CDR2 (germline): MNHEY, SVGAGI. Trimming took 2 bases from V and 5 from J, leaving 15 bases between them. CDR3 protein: CASSYEILGETEAFF. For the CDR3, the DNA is TGTGCCAGCAGTTACGAGATCTTGGGTGAAACTGAAGCTTTCTTT.

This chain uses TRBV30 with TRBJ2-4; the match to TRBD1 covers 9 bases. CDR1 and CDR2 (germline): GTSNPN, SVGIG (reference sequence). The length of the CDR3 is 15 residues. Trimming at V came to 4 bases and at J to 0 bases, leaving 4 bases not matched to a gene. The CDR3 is CAWTGQGLAKNIQYF. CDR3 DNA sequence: TGTGCCTGGACCGGACAGGGGTTAGCCAAAAACATTCAGTACTTC.